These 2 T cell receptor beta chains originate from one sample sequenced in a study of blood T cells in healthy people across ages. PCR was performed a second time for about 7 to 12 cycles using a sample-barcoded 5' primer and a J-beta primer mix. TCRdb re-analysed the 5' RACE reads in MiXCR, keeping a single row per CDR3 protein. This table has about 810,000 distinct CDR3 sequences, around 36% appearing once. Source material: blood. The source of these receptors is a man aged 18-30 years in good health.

CDR3 nucleotide sequence: TGCGCCAGCAGACGCTTAGCTGGGGGCCAAGAGACCCAGTACTTC. The encoded protein is CASRRLAGGQETQYF. The chain couples TRBV5-1 to TRBJ2-5; D may match TRBD1 or TRBD2 (5 bases each). CDR3 length: 15 amino acids. The germline V gene has CDR1 SGHRS and CDR2 YFSETQ. V was pared by 5 bases and J by 1 base, with 15 bases between.

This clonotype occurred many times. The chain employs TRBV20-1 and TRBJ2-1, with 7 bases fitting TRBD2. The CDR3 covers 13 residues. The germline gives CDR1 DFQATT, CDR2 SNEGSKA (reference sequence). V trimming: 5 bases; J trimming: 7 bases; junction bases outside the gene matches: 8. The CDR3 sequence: CSALRLAGNEQFF. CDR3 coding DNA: TGCAGTGCTCTCCGACTAGCTGGAAATGAGCAGTTCTTC.